This T cell receptor (beta chain) was captured by sequencing in a study of T cell clones after liver transplantation. Whole-study context: As an antigen-independent comparator, third-party-reactive TCRbeta sequences came from pre-transplant mixed lymphocyte reactions. HCV positivity affected three of eight recipients; the rest lacked autoimmune or viral indications. Findings of the study overall: Graft donor-reactive T cells may have migrated into the graft rather than being deleted.

Remarks on this clone: Its specificity is not known.

CDR1 and CDR2 (germline): SGHTA, FQGNSA. The CDR3 runs 14 residues. V was pared by 1 base and J by 6 bases, with 11 bases between. Here immunoSEQ multiplex PCR was the method, and the copy in TCRdb shows in-frame clones only, minus some. This repertoire shows some 60,000 clones, about 71% found once; its top ten account for approximately 2.6%. The input for sequencing was CD4+ T cells from blood, taken at the 15-month timepoint. This clonotype originated in a human patient who received a liver transplant. The T cells may come from the graft donor. The chain has TRBV7-2 and TRBJ2-3; D is ambiguous. The CDR3 DNA is TGTGCCAGCAGCTTAGAGAGCGTGGTTGATACGCAGTATTTT. It encodes CASSLESVVDTQYF. The full variable domain, in which reference TRBV7-2 and TRBJ2-3 provide the parts outside the CDR3, is GAGVSQSPSNKVTEKGKDVELRCDPISGHTALYWYRQSLGQGLEFLIYFQGNSAPDKSGLPSDRFSAERTGGSVSTLTIQRTQQEDSAVYLCASSLESVVDTQYFGPGTRLTVL.